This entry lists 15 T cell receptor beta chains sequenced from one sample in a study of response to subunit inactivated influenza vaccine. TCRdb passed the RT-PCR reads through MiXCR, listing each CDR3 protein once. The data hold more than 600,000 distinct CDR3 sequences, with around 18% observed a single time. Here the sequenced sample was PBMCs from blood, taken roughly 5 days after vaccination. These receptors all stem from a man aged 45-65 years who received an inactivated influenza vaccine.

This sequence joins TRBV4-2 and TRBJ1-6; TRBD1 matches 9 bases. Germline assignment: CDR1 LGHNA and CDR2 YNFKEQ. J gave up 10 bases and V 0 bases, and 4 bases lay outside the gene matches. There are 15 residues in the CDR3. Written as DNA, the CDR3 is TGTGCCAGCAGCCAAGAACAGGGGGCAGGCTCACCCCTCCACTTT. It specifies CASSQEQGAGSPLHF.

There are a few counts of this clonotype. The CDR3 DNA reads TGTGCCAGCAGTTACAGAATTGGCACTGAAGCTTTCTTT. Translated, it gives CASSYRIGTEAFF. The rearrangement links TRBV6-2 or TRBV6-3 to TRBJ1-1; D not resolved. CDR1 is MNHEY and CDR2 is SVGEGT in the germline V gene. Trimming took 2 bases from V and 4 from J, leaving 8 bases between them. This CDR3 is 13 amino acids long.

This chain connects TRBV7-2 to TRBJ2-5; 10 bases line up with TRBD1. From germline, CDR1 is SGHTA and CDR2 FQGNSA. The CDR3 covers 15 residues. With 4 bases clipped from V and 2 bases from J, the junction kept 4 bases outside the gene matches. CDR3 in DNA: TGTGCCAGCAGCTCCGGACAGGGGGTACAAGAGACCCAGTACTTC. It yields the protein CASSSGQGVQETQYF. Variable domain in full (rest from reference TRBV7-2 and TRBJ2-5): GAGVSQSPSNKVTEKGKDVELRCDPISGHTALYWYRQSLGQGLEFLIYFQGNSAPDKSGLPSDRFSAERTGGSVSTLTIQRTQQEDSAVYLCASSSGQGVQETQYFGPGTRLLVL.

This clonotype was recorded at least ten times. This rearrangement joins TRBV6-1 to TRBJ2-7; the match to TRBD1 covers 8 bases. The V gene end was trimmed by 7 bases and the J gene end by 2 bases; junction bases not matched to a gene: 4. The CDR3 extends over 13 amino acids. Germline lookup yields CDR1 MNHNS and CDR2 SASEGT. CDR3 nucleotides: TGTGCCAGCACCCAACAGGGGGCCTACGAGCAGTACTTC. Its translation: CASTQQGAYEQYF.

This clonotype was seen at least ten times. CDR3 DNA: TGCAGCGCCACTAGAGGCACGACCGCCGGGGAGCTGTTTTTT. This translates into CSATRGTTAGELFF. The chain combines TRBV29-1 with TRBJ2-2, with a tentative D call TRBD2 (5 bases). This CDR3 spans 14 amino acids. V dropped 7 bases and J dropped 6 bases, with 18 bases sitting between them. Germline CDR1 SQVTM, CDR2 ANQGSEA.

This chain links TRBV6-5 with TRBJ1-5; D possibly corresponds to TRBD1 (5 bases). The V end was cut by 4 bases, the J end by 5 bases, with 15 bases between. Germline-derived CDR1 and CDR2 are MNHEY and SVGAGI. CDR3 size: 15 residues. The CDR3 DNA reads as TGTGCCAGCAGTTTTAATTGGGGGAGAGATCAGCCCCAGCATTTT. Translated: CASSFNWGRDQPQHF.

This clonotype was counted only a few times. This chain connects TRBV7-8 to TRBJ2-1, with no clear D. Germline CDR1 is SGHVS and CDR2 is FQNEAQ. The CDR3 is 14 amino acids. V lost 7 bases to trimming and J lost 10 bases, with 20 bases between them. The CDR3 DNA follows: TGTGCCAGCACGCAATCCGGGTGGGGTAAAGAGCAGTTCTTC. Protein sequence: CASTQSGWGKEQFF.

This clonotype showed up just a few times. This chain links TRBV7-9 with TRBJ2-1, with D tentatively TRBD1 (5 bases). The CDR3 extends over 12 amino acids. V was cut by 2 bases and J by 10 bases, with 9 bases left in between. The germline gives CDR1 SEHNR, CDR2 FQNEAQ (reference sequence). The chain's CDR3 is CASSLSQGEQFF. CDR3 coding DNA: TGTGCCAGCAGCTTAAGCCAGGGCGAGCAGTTCTTC. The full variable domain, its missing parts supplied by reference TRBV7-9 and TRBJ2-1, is DTGVSQNPRHKITKRGQNVTFRCDPISEHNRLYWYRQTLGQGPEFLTYFQNEAQLEKSRLLSDRFSAERPKGSFSTLEIQRTEQGDSAMYLCASSLSQGEQFFGPGTRLTVL.

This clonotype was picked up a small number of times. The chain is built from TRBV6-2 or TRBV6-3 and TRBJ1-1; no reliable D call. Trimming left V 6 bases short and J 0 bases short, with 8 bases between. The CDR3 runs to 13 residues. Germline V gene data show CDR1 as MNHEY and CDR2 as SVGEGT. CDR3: CASRKGMNTEAFF. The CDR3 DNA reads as TGTGCCAGCAGAAAGGGCATGAACACTGAAGCTTTCTTT.

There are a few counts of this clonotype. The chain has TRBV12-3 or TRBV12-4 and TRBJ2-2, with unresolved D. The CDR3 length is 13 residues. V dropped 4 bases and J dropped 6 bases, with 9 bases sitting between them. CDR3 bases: TGTGCCAGCAGTTCCCCCGGTCCCGGGGAGCTGTTTTTT. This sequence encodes CASSSPGPGELFF.

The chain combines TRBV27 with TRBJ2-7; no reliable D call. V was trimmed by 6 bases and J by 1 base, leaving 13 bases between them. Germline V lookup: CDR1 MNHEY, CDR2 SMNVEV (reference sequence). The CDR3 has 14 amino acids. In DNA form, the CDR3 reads TGTGCCAGCAGCCCACCGCCCTTTTCCTACGAGCAGTACTTC. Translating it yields CASSPPPFSYEQYF.

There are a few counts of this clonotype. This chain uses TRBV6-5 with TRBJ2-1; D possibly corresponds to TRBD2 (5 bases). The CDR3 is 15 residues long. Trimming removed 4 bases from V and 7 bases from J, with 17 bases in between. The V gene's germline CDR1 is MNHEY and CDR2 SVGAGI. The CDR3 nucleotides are TGTGCCAGCAGTTCCCGCCCGGGGAGACCTAATGAGCAGTTCTTC. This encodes CASSSRPGRPNEQFF.

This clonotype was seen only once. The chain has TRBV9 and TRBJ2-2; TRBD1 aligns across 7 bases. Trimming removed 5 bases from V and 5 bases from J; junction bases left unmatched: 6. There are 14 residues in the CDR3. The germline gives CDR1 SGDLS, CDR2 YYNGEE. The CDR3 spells CASSYTGVTGELFF. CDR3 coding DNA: TGTGCCAGCAGTTATACAGGGGTAACCGGGGAGCTGTTTTTT.

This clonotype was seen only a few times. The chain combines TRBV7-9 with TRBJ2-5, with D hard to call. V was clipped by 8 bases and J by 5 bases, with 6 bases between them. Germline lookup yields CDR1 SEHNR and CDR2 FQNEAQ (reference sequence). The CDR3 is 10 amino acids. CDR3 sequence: CASGYETQYF. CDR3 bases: TGTGCCAGCGGGTACGAGACCCAGTACTTC.

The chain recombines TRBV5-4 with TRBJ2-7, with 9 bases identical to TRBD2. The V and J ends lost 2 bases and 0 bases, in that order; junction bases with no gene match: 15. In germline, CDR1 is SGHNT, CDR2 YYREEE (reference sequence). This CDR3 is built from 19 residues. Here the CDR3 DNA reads TGTGCCAGCAGCTTCCTACTAGCGGGTCTCCTTCCTAGCTCCTACGAGCAGTACTTC. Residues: CASSFLLAGLLPSSYEQYF. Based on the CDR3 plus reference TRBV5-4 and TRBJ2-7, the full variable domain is ETGVTQSPTHLIKTRGQQVTLRCSSQSGHNTVSWYQQALGQGPQFIFQYYREEENGRGNFPPRFSGLQFPNYSSELNVNALELDDSALYLCASSFLLAGLLPSSYEQYFGPGTRLTVT.